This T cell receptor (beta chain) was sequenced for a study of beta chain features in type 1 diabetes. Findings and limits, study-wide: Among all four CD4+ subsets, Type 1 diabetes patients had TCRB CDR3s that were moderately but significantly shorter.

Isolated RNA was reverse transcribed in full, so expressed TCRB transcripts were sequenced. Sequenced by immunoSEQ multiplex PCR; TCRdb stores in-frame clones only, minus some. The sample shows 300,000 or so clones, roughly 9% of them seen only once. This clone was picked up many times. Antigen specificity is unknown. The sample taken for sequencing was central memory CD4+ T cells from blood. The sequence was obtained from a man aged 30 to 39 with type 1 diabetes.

CDR3 DNA: TGTGCCAGCAGCACCCCACGGCAGGGAGTAGACGAGCAGTACTTC. Translated: CASSTPRQGVDEQYF. The chain combines TRBV9 with TRBJ2-7; tentatively, D is TRBD1 or TRBD2 (5 bases each). Per the germline V gene, CDR1 is SGDLS and CDR2 is YYNGEE. V lost 4 bases to trimming and J lost 5 bases, with 19 bases between them. CDR3 length: 15 residues.